This passage covers 26 T cell receptor beta chains from one sample sequenced in a study of OX40 agonist ivuxolimab in advanced cancers. This table comes from immunoSEQ multiplex PCR, and its TCRdb copy is limited to in-frame clones, with some not included. The sample contains almost 80,000 clones, 84% of which appear only once. Material: CD4+ or CD8+ T cells sorted from blood, obtained in a trial of the OX40 agonist ivuxolimab. These receptors all come from an adult with an advanced solid tumor such as melanoma, head and neck, liver or kidney cancer.

The chain links TRBV5-1 to TRBJ1-4; D unresolved. The CDR3 covers 14 residues. CDR1 is SGHRS, CDR2 YFSETQ, per germline. V was clipped by 2 bases and J by 0 bases, with 5 bases between them. The CDR3 DNA is TGCGCCAGCAGCTTCACTCCAACTAATGAAAAACTGTTTTTT. Amino acids: CASSFTPTNEKLFF.

The V and J genes are TRBV5-1 and TRBJ2-3; TRBD1 is a possible D gene (6 bases). V lost 1 base, J lost 1 base, and 7 bases lay in between. Germline V gene sequence: CDR1 SGHRS, CDR2 YFSETQ. The CDR3 runs 14 residues. CDR3: CASSLYRGTDTQYF. In DNA form, the CDR3 reads TGCGCCAGCAGCTTGTACAGGGGCACAGATACGCAGTATTTT.

Only a few counts were recorded for this clone. The rearrangement links TRBV19 to TRBJ2-5; 8 bases align to TRBD2. The CDR3 has 16 amino acids. Per germline, CDR1 LNHDA and CDR2 SQIVND (reference sequence). V shed 7 bases, J shed 2 bases, and the junction held 12 bases outside the gene matches. In DNA, the CDR3 is TGTGCCAGTAAGGCGGAGGGGACTAGACCTCAAGAGACCCAGTACTTC. It specifies CASKAEGTRPQETQYF.

V is TRBV6-5 and J is TRBJ1-4, with 7 nucleotides matching TRBD1. The CDR3 spans 14 residues. The trim removed 0 bases at V and 8 bases at J, leaving 3 bases unmatched. Per germline, CDR1 MNHEY and CDR2 SVGAGI. CDR3 sequence: CASSYSGTVEKLFF. The CDR3 nucleotides are TGTGCCAGCAGTTACTCCGGGACAGTCGAAAAACTGTTTTTT.

The V call is TRBV20-1, the J call TRBJ1-2; D perhaps matches TRBD1 (6 bases). The CDR3 loop spans 11 amino acids. Germline CDR1 DFQATT, CDR2 SNEGSKA (reference sequence). This CDR3 reads CSGLTGNGYTF. The CDR3 nucleotides read TGCAGCGGACTTACAGGGAATGGCTACACCTTC.

J is TRBJ1-2 and V is TRBV14; unclear D gene. In germline, CDR1 is SGHDN, CDR2 FVKESK. CDR3 size: 12 residues. V lost 0 bases and J 7 bases, leaving 6 bases between the germline ends. The CDR3 DNA follows: TGTGCCAGCAGCCAAGATTTTATTGGCTACACCTTC. Its translation: CASSQDFIGYTF.

V is TRBV7-8 and J is TRBJ1-1; 10 bases line up with TRBD1. The V and J ends lost 5 bases and 10 bases, in that order; junction bases with no gene match: 4. The CDR3 is 12 amino acids. Germline assignment: CDR1 SGHVS and CDR2 FQNEAQ. CDR3 sequence (DNA): TGTGCCAGCAGCAGCCGACAGGGGGCAGCTTTCTTT. Translated, it gives CASSSRQGAAFF.

This clone was observed a single time. This chain links TRBV20-1 with TRBJ2-7; tentatively, D is TRBD1 (5 bases). V was pared by 6 bases and J by 3 bases, with 9 bases between. The CDR3 runs to 11 residues. The germline CDR1 and CDR2 sequences are DFQATT and SNEGSKA (reference sequence). CDR3 sequence: CSARQNYEQYV. In DNA form, the CDR3 reads TGCAGTGCAAGACAGAACTACGAGCAGTACGTC.

On this clone itself: A read error may produce the germline difference seen at one junction end. CDR3: CASTQGGITGELFF. DNA of the CDR3: TGTGCCAGCACCCAAGGGGGAATCACCGGGGAGCTGTTTTTT. This chain joins TRBV4-2 and TRBJ2-2; weak D call: TRBD1 (6 bases). Germline loops: CDR1 LGHNA, CDR2 YNFKEQ. The CDR3 spans 14 residues.

This clone was recorded only once. The CDR3 DNA sequence: TGTGCCAGCAGCTTAGGGCCCAAGGGCGCTGAAGCTTTCTTT. Its translation is CASSLGPKGAEAFF. This chain links TRBV7-2 with TRBJ1-1; D uncertain. V lost 1 base and J 6 bases, leaving 12 bases between the germline ends. Germline lookup yields CDR1 SGHTA and CDR2 FQGNSA. The CDR3 has 14 amino acids.

This chain links TRBV2 with TRBJ1-5; the D gene is possibly TRBD1 (6 bases). The CDR3 runs to 14 residues. Germline loops: CDR1 SNHLY, CDR2 FYNNEI. V shed 5 bases and J shed 6 bases, with 14 bases lying between them. In DNA, the CDR3 is TGTGCCAGCAGTATTGACAGGTCGAGTCAGCCCCAGCATTTT. Amino acids: CASSIDRSSQPQHF.

Sample share makes this clone medium-sized. The chain recombines TRBV7-8 with TRBJ2-7; 9 bases match TRBD1. After removal of 6 bases from V and 6 bases from J, the junction contained 6 bases not matched to a gene. Germline V gives CDR1 SGHVS, CDR2 FQNEAQ. The CDR3 sequence is 13 residues long. The CDR3 spells CASRPWTGAEQYF. The CDR3 nucleotides are TGTGCCAGCAGACCTTGGACAGGGGCCGAGCAGTACTTC.

This chain connects TRBV7-9 to TRBJ1-1; 8 nucleotides line up with TRBD1. CDR3 length equals 15 residues. CDR1 and CDR2 from the germline V gene are SEHNR and FQNEAQ (reference sequence). The V gene end was trimmed by 1 base and the J gene end by 4 bases; junction bases not matched to a gene: 5. CDR3 bases: TGTGCCAGCAGCTTAGGGGCAGGGGGCCCCACTGAAGCTTTCTTT. Protein: CASSLGAGGPTEAFF.

The rearrangement joins TRBV6-6 to TRBJ2-5, with D unclear. CDR3 length equals 11 residues. Germline lookup yields CDR1 MNHNY and CDR2 SVGAGI (reference sequence). V dropped 6 bases and J dropped 7 bases, with 9 bases sitting between them. CDR3 region: CASRGSGTQYF. In nucleotides, the CDR3 is TGTGCCAGCAGGGGCTCCGGGACCCAGTACTTC.

This clone showed up just once. This rearrangement joins TRBV7-3 to TRBJ2-1; D might be TRBD2 (6 bases). With 5 bases removed from V and 4 bases from J, the gap between germline ends came to 15 bases. The CDR3 runs to 15 residues. The germline CDR1 and CDR2 sequences are SGHTA and FQGTGA. CDR3 protein: CASSPGGLRYNEQFF. CDR3 bases: TGTGCCAGCAGCCCTGGGGGACTTCGATACAATGAGCAGTTCTTC.

V usage is TRBV5-1 and J usage is TRBJ2-2; no definite D call. CDR1 and CDR2 (germline): SGHRS, YFSETQ. The CDR3 is 14 residues long. V lost 3 bases and J 3 bases, leaving 9 bases between the germline ends. CDR3 residues: CASSWGGDTGELFF. The CDR3 DNA follows: TGCGCCAGCAGCTGGGGTGGTGACACCGGGGAGCTGTTTTTT.

This clone was found once. V usage is TRBV6-1 and J usage is TRBJ1-2; 7 bases match TRBD1. Trimming at V came to 6 bases and at J to 5 bases, leaving 6 bases not matched to a gene. The CDR3 length is 13 residues. The germline CDR1 and CDR2 sequences are MNHNS and SASEGT. The CDR3 region is CASRAGTDYGYTF. CDR3 nucleotides: TGTGCCAGCAGGGCCGGGACAGATTATGGCTACACCTTC.

The sample holds a few counts of this clone. The V gene is TRBV2, the J gene TRBJ2-7; D remains ambiguous. Trimming cost V 3 bases and J 0 bases, with 24 bases left between them. CDR3 length equals 19 residues. In germline, CDR1 is SNHLY, CDR2 FYNNEI. CDR3 sequence (DNA): TGTGCCAGCAGTGAGAAGAGCAGTAGGTTAAACACTGGCTCCTACGAGCAGTACGTC. Translation gives CASSEKSSRLNTGSYEQYV.

CDR3: CASSRGGNTDEQYF. CDR3 sequence (DNA): TGCGCCAGCAGCCGAGGTGGGAACACCGACGAGCAGTACTTC. This chain uses TRBV4-1 with TRBJ2-7; D gene unclear. With 4 bases removed from V and 5 bases from J, the gap between germline ends came to 15 bases. Looked up from germline, CDR1 is MGHRA and CDR2 is YSYEKL. This CDR3 has 14 residues.

The rearrangement uses TRBV28 and TRBJ1-4, with D hard to call. Germline lookup yields CDR1 MDHEN and CDR2 SYDVKM. This CDR3 has 13 residues. The ends were cut back, 6 bases at V and 5 bases at J, with 10 bases in the middle. The CDR3 DNA is TGTGCCAGCAGAAGGACTGCGAATGAAAAACTGTTTTTT. Protein: CASRRTANEKLFF.

The rearrangement uses TRBV6-6 and TRBJ2-2; 11 bases agree with TRBD1. The CDR3 length is 16 residues. Germline trimming cut 7 bases from V and 3 bases from J; bases unmatched to any gene: 7. Germline V gives CDR1 MNHNY, CDR2 SVGAGI (reference sequence). CDR3 residues: CASTMDRGRDTGELFF. For the CDR3, the DNA is TGTGCCAGCACCATGGACAGGGGGCGAGACACCGGGGAGCTGTTTTTT.

The rearrangement joins TRBV29-1 to TRBJ2-1; 13 bases agree with TRBD2. V trimming: 4 bases; J trimming: 4 bases; junction bases outside the gene matches: 1. The germline V gene encodes CDR1 SQVTM and CDR2 ANQGSEA. This CDR3 spans 14 amino acids. The CDR3, as DNA: TGCAGCGTTGGGACTAGCGGGGGTTACAATGAGCAGTTCTTC. This translates into CSVGTSGGYNEQFF.

The chain couples TRBV10-1 to TRBJ1-2, with 8 bases matching TRBD1. V gave up 5 bases and J gave up 8 bases; unmatched junction bases: 7. CDR3 length: 13 residues. Germline V lookup: CDR1 WNHNN, CDR2 SYGVQD (reference sequence). In DNA, the CDR3 is TGCGCCAGCAGTCGGACAGGGACTTACGGCTACACCTTC. Amino acids: CASSRTGTYGYTF.

The V gene is TRBV2, the J gene TRBJ1-2; D is perhaps TRBD1 (5 bases). The CDR3 length is 13 residues. From germline, CDR1 is SNHLY and CDR2 FYNNEI. The V and J ends lost 6 bases and 7 bases respectively, with 15 bases between them. The CDR3 reads CASSLDSGRGYTF. For the CDR3, the DNA is TGTGCCAGCAGCCTAGACAGCGGACGTGGCTACACCTTC.

The rearrangement links TRBV9 to TRBJ2-1; D remains unclear. The CDR3 runs 16 residues. Germline V gene data show CDR1 as SGDLS and CDR2 as YYNGEE. V was shortened by 0 bases and J by 0 bases, with 10 bases between the two germline ends. The CDR3 sequence is CASSVEGLSSYNEQFF. DNA for the CDR3: TGTGCCAGCAGCGTAGAAGGGCTTAGCTCCTACAATGAGCAGTTCTTC.

This chain uses TRBV6-5 with TRBJ2-7; a possible D gene is TRBD2 (5 bases). V was trimmed by 4 bases and J by 2 bases, leaving 12 bases between them. Germline V CDR1 and CDR2: MNHEY, SVGAGI. There are 14 residues in the CDR3. The CDR3 protein is CASSSPRGTYEQYF. The CDR3 nucleotides read TGTGCCAGCAGTTCCCCACGGGGTACCTACGAGCAGTACTTC.